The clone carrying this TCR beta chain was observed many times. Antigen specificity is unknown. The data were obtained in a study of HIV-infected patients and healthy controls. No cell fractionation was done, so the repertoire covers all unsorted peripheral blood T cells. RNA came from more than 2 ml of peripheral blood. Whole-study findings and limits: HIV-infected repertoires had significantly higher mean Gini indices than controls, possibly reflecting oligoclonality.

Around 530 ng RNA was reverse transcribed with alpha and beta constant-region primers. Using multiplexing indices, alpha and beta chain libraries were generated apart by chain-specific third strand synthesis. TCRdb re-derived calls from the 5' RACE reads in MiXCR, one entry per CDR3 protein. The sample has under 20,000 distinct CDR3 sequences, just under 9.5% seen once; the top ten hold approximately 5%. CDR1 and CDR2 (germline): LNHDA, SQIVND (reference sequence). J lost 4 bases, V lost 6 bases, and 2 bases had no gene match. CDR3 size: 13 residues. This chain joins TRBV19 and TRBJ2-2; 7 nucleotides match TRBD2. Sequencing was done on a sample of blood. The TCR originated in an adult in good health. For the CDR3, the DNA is TGTGCCAGTAGCCTAGCGGTCACCGGGGAGCTGTTTTTT. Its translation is CASSLAVTGELFF.